These 20 T cell receptor beta chains originate from one sample sequenced in a study of blood T cell repertoires in COVID-19. This table comes from immunoSEQ multiplex PCR, and its TCRdb copy is limited to in-frame clones, with some not included. Of approximately 300,000 clones listed, roughly 85% were seen once; the top ten hold 3.5% to 5.5%. Sequenced input: PBMCs or T cells enriched from blood (not recorded which). The receptor set was obtained from a woman between 25 and 40 years old who had recovered from COVID-19.

Here the CDR3 DNA reads TGTGCCTGGACCGACTTGGACAGGGGGCGCGGGCTCGAGCAGTACTTC. It specifies CAWTDLDRGRGLEQYF. The chain couples TRBV30 to TRBJ2-7, with 11 positions matching TRBD1. The germline V gene has CDR1 GTSNPN and CDR2 SVGIG (reference sequence). The CDR3 runs to 16 residues. V was pared by 4 bases and J by 6 bases, with 14 bases of the junction left unmatched.

This clone was detected ten times or more. V is TRBV11-1 and J is TRBJ2-1, with D possibly matching TRBD2 (7 bases). V lost 7 bases, J lost 9 bases, and 19 bases lay in between. The CDR3 consists of 14 residues. Per the germline V gene, CDR1 is SGHAT and CDR2 is FQDESV (reference sequence). Written as DNA, the CDR3 is TGTGCCAGCATGGCGGGGGCCCTCGGCGGTGAGCAGTTCTTC. The encoded protein is CASMAGALGGEQFF.

The chain uses TRBV15 and TRBJ1-2, with 7 positions matching TRBD1. Germline assignment: CDR1 LNHNV and CDR2 YYDKDF (reference sequence). This CDR3 contains 15 residues. After removal of 2 bases from V and 2 bases from J, the junction contained 5 bases not matched to a gene. CDR3 protein: CATSRLRTGNYGYTF. CDR3 in DNA: TGTGCCACCAGCAGATTGAGGACAGGCAACTATGGCTACACCTTC.

This chain connects TRBV9 to TRBJ1-6; perhaps TRBD1 as D (5 bases). From germline, CDR1 is SGDLS and CDR2 YYNGEE. The length of the CDR3 is 15 residues. Deletions cut 4 bases from V and 6 bases from J, with 14 bases between. CDR3 in DNA: TGTGCCAGCAGCACCGACCCGGGGGGTAATTCACCCCTCCACTTT. This codes for CASSTDPGGNSPLHF. The full variable domain, completed using reference TRBV9 and TRBJ1-6, is DSGVTQTPKHLITATGQRVTLRCSPRSGDLSVYWYQQSLDQGLQFLIQYYNGEERAKGNILERFSAQQFPDLHSELNLSSLELGDSALYFCASSTDPGGNSPLHFGNGTRLTVT.

A single count supports this clone. J is TRBJ2-3 and V is TRBV5-1; 8 nucleotides match TRBD2. CDR3 length: 17 amino acids. Germline values: CDR1 SGHRS, CDR2 YFSETQ. V lost 4 bases and J lost 2; bases outside the gene matches: 12. The CDR3 is CASSLVRLAGATDTQYF. Written as DNA, the CDR3 is TGCGCCAGCAGCCTCGTGAGGCTAGCGGGTGCCACAGATACGCAGTATTTT.

Worth noting for this clone: The same CDR3 arises from other DNA sequences in this sample as well. The chain has TRBV28 and TRBJ1-2; D call uncertain. Germline CDR1 reads MDHEN; CDR2 reads SYDVKM. CDR3 length: 14 amino acids. V lost 5 bases, J lost 2 bases, and 12 bases lay in between. The CDR3 coding sequence is TGTGCCAGCAGTCTCCTAACGGGGAACTATGGCTACACCTTC. Translation: CASSLLTGNYGYTF.

This chain uses TRBV6-4 with TRBJ2-7; possibly TRBD1 for D (5 bases). The V gene's germline CDR1 is MRHNA and CDR2 SNTAGT. This CDR3 contains 15 residues. V lost 5 bases and J 2 bases, leaving 16 bases between the germline ends. In DNA, the CDR3 is TGTGCCAGCAGTCAGGTTCAGGGTTACGCCTACGAGCAGTACTTC. This sequence encodes CASSQVQGYAYEQYF.

The chain has TRBV5-1 and TRBJ2-7, with 8 bases aligning to TRBD2. The trim removed 0 bases at V and 3 bases at J, leaving 5 bases unmatched. The CDR3 has 15 residues. Germline V CDR1 and CDR2: SGHRS, YFSETQ. Here the CDR3 reads CASSLDSGGVYEQYF. Here the CDR3 DNA reads TGCGCCAGCAGCTTGGATTCCGGGGGGGTCTACGAGCAGTACTTC.

The rearrangement uses TRBV28 and TRBJ1-1; D uncertain. Germline CDR1 reads MDHEN; CDR2 reads SYDVKM. Deletions cut 6 bases from V and 5 bases from J, with 7 bases between. The CDR3 is made up of 11 amino acids. The chain's CDR3 is CASSLATEAFF. In nucleotides, the CDR3 is TGTGCCAGCAGCTTGGCTACTGAAGCTTTCTTT.

This rearrangement joins TRBV27 to TRBJ1-6, with D tentatively TRBD1 (5 bases). V lost 8 bases to trimming and J lost 9 bases, with 35 bases between them. Germline loops: CDR1 MNHEY, CDR2 SMNVEV (reference sequence). This CDR3 spans 20 amino acids. The CDR3 loop is CASRPTVGYLWGAQISPLHF. In DNA, the CDR3 is TGTGCCAGCCGTCCAACAGTGGGATATCTATGGGGCGCCCAAATTTCACCCCTCCACTTT.

V gene TRBV13 combines with J gene TRBJ2-2, with TRBD1 matching over 10 bases. Germline V lookup: CDR1 PRHDT, CDR2 FYEKMQ (reference sequence). V gave up 0 bases and J gave up 6 bases; unmatched junction bases: 13. The length of the CDR3 is 19 residues. CDR3 sequence reads: CASSLGRFAGQGGPGELFF. CDR3 DNA sequence: TGTGCCAGCAGCTTAGGCCGGTTTGCTGGACAGGGGGGACCCGGGGAGCTGTTTTTT. The full variable domain, in which reference TRBV13 and TRBJ2-2 provide the parts outside the CDR3, is AAGVIQSPRHLIKEKRETATLKCYPIPRHDTVYWYQQGPGQDPQFLISFYEKMQSDKGSIPDRFSAQQFSDYHSELNMSSLELGDSALYFCASSLGRFAGQGGPGELFFGEGSRLTVL.

The rearrangement uses TRBV2 and TRBJ1-1, with 8 bases identical to TRBD1. The J segment lost 7 bases and the V segment lost 6 bases, leaving 7 bases of the junction unmatched. The CDR3 totals 13 residues. The germline CDR1 and CDR2 sequences are SNHLY and FYNNEI. CDR3 loop: CASSKTGDSEAFF. The CDR3 DNA sequence: TGTGCCAGCAGCAAGACAGGGGATAGTGAAGCTTTCTTT.

The V call is TRBV28, the J call TRBJ2-2; a possible D gene is TRBD2 (6 bases). The CDR3 has 15 amino acids. Trimming shortened V by 7 bases and J by 7 bases, and 19 bases separated the two germline ends. Per germline, CDR1 MDHEN and CDR2 SYDVKM. CDR3 in DNA: TGTGCCAGCAAAAAGCCCGGGGGTTACGGCGGGGAGCTGTTTTTT. This sequence encodes CASKKPGGYGGELFF.

The chain carries TRBV3-1 (or the pseudogene TRBV3-2) and TRBJ2-3; 8 nucleotides align to TRBD2. Losses at the gene ends were 3 bases for V and 0 bases for J; bases not matched to a gene: 11. The germline CDR1 and CDR2 sequences are LGHDT and YNNKEL (reference sequence). This CDR3 region has 18 residues. The CDR3, as DNA: TGTGCCAGCAGCCATCCGCGGGGGGCCACGAGAAGCACAGATACGCAGTATTTT. This sequence encodes CASSHPRGATRSTDTQYF.

This clone was seen just once. V gene TRBV7-8 combines with J gene TRBJ1-1; D is perhaps TRBD1 (6 bases). Germline CDR1 and CDR2: SGHVS and FQNEAQ. This CDR3 has 13 amino acids. V gave up 1 base and J gave up 4 bases, with 7 bases separating them. The CDR3 reads CASSLVRGTEAFF. CDR3 DNA sequence: TGTGCCAGCAGCTTAGTCAGGGGCACTGAAGCTTTCTTT.

This clone was recorded a few times. The V and J genes are TRBV10-3 and TRBJ2-1; 9 bases map to TRBD2. The V and J ends lost 7 bases and 5 bases, in that order; junction bases with no gene match: 3. Germline V lookup: CDR1 ENHRY, CDR2 SYGVKD. The CDR3 covers 13 residues. CDR3 bases: TGTGCCATCACCGCGGGAGGGAACAATGAGCAGTTCTTC. Amino acid sequence: CAITAGGNNEQFF.

The rearrangement joins TRBV6-1 to TRBJ1-1; 7 positions match TRBD1. Germline V gives CDR1 MNHNS, CDR2 SASEGT. The CDR3 has 17 amino acids. The junction had 10 bases not matched to a gene; V was cut back by 0 bases and J by 3 bases. Here the CDR3 reads CASSEAPGAGGYTEAFF. In DNA, the CDR3 is TGTGCCAGCAGTGAAGCGCCGGGAGCAGGGGGTTACACTGAAGCTTTCTTT.

V is TRBV5-1 and J is TRBJ2-5; no definite D call. The V end was cut by 0 bases, the J end by 4 bases, with 10 bases between. Germline V gene sequence: CDR1 SGHRS, CDR2 YFSETQ. The CDR3 runs to 14 residues. CDR3 region: CASSLALLRETQYF. The CDR3 coding sequence is TGCGCCAGCAGCTTGGCACTACTTAGAGAGACCCAGTACTTC.

This clone was detected once. This rearrangement joins TRBV3-1 (or the pseudogene TRBV3-2) to TRBJ2-1, with 7 bases that match TRBD2. There are 17 residues in the CDR3. CDR1 and CDR2 from the germline V gene are LGHDT and YNNKEL (reference sequence). The trim removed 0 bases at V and 4 bases at J, leaving 9 bases unmatched. CDR3 region: CASSQDWRTRPYNEQFF. The CDR3 DNA follows: TGTGCCAGCAGCCAAGATTGGAGGACTAGACCTTACAATGAGCAGTTCTTC.

The chain links TRBV6-5 to TRBJ1-2, with 8 nucleotides matching TRBD1. The CDR3 spans 13 residues. The germline V gene encodes CDR1 MNHEY and CDR2 SVGAGI. Trimming removed 7 bases from V and 7 bases from J; junction bases left unmatched: 8. The CDR3 DNA reads TGTGCCAGCACCCCCGGACAGGGTGGTGGCTACACCTTC. Residues: CASTPGQGGGYTF.